These T cell receptor beta chains were read from a single sample in a study of T cells after yellow fever vaccination. Each CDR3 protein gets one entry after TCRdb re-called the 5' RACE reads with MiXCR. Among some 340,000 distinct CDR3 sequences, roughly 10% were seen once, and the ten largest hold over 3%. The sequencing here drew on CD4+ T cells sorted from PBMCs, taken 45 days after the yellow fever booster vaccination. All receptors derive from a man aged 18 to 35 who received the YFV17D yellow fever vaccine. CDR3s include the opening cysteine and the closing phenylalanine or tryptophan. D genes are given only for firm matches. The listing skips clone size in some rows; elsewhere it reads once, few, many or a size class.

d_call,v_call,clone_size,j_call,cdr3_aa,cdr3_nt
NA,TRBV4-3,few,TRBJ2-5,CASSPGPSQETQYF,TGCGCCAGCAGCCCGGGACCGAGCCAAGAGACCCAGTACTTC
TRBD1,TRBV18,few,TRBJ2-7,CASSAGQGDEQYF,TGTGCCAGCTCAGCGGGACAGGGCGACGAGCAGTACTTC
NA,TRBV29-1,few,TRBJ2-1,CSVMAYNEQFF,TGCAGCGTCATGGCTTACAATGAGCAGTTCTTC
TRBD1,TRBV5-1,NA,TRBJ1-2,CASSVDRVAGYTF,TGCGCCAGCAGCGTCGACAGGGTAGCTGGCTACACCTTC
TRBD1,TRBV27,few,TRBJ1-2,CASSFSAGQGTNYGYTF,TGTGCCAGCAGTTTTTCAGCGGGACAGGGGACCAACTATGGCTACACCTTC
NA,TRBV11-2,NA,TRBJ1-6,CASSLRVTGESPLHF,TGTGCCAGCAGCTTAAGGGTGACAGGCGAATCACCCCTCCACTTT
NA,TRBV4-2,NA,TRBJ2-1,CASSQLGRASYNEQFF,TGTGCCAGCAGCCAATTGGGACGAGCCTCCTACAATGAGCAGTTCTTC
NA,TRBV6-5,few,TRBJ1-2,CASRAQGTVTGYTF,TGTGCCAGCAGAGCACAGGGTACTGTAACCGGCTACACCTTC
TRBD1,TRBV10-3,many,TRBJ2-2,CAIPAGQGNTGELFF,TGTGCCATCCCCGCTGGACAGGGCAACACCGGGGAGCTGTTTTTT
TRBD2,TRBV6-6,NA,TRBJ2-2,CASSYGGGNTGELFF,TGTGCCAGCAGTTACGGCGGGGGTAACACCGGGGAGCTGTTTTTT
NA,TRBV7-2,NA,TRBJ1-1,CASSSAPNTEAFF,TGTGCCAGCAGCTCGGCCCCGAACACTGAAGCTTTCTTT
TRBD1,TRBV20-1,many,TRBJ2-5,CSASGTGGEETQYF,TGCAGTGCTAGCGGGACAGGGGGCGAGGAGACCCAGTACTTC
TRBD2,TRBV7-3,NA,TRBJ2-3,CASSLGLAGTTDTQYF,TGTGCCAGCAGCTTGGGACTAGCGGGGACCACAGATACGCAGTATTTT
TRBD2,TRBV7-2,NA,TRBJ2-5,CASSLKSLAGGTLETQYF,TGTGCCAGCAGCTTAAAGTCCTTAGCGGGGGGCACCCTAGAGACCCAGTACTTC
TRBD2,TRBV7-9,few,TRBJ2-4,CASSLVRTSRDIQYF,TGTGCCAGCAGCTTAGTCAGGACTAGCCGGGACATTCAGTACTTC
TRBD2,TRBV4-3,few,TRBJ2-1,CASSQDWGGSYNEQFF,TGCGCCAGCAGCCAAGATTGGGGGGGGTCCTACAATGAGCAGTTCTTC
TRBD2,TRBV7-9,NA,TRBJ2-3,CASLKSGAPSTDTQYF,TGTGCCAGCCTTAAAAGCGGGGCCCCTAGCACAGATACGCAGTATTTT
NA,TRBV19,NA,TRBJ1-1,CASSITWDTEAFF,TGTGCCAGTAGTATAACATGGGACACTGAAGCTTTCTTT
NA,TRBV20-1,NA,TRBJ1-2,CSAPGVNGYTF,TGCAGTGCTCCGGGGGTTAATGGCTACACCTTC
NA,TRBV12-3/TRBV12-4,many,TRBJ2-3,CASSLGGRDTQYF,TGTGCCAGCAGTTTGGGGGGGCGGGATACGCAGTATTTT
TRBD2,TRBV11-3,NA,TRBJ2-1,CASSLGGGEPYNEQFF,TGTGCCAGCAGCTTAGGCGGGGGGGAACCCTACAATGAGCAGTTCTTC
NA,TRBV3-1,many,TRBJ2-1,CASSQAPINEQFF,TGTGCCAGCAGCCAAGCACCTATCAATGAGCAGTTCTTC
TRBD1,TRBV11-2,few,TRBJ1-2,CASSSPGTGAYGYTF,TGTGCCAGCAGCTCCCCCGGGACAGGGGCCTATGGCTACACCTTC
TRBD2,TRBV5-1,few,TRBJ2-3,CASSSGGLAGEADTQYF,TGCGCCAGCAGCTCGGGCGGACTAGCGGGGGAAGCGGATACGCAGTATTTT
TRBD1,TRBV4-1,many,TRBJ2-7,CASSHGTGAYYEQYF,TGCGCCAGCAGCCACGGGACAGGGGCTTACTACGAGCAGTACTTC
TRBD2,TRBV7-9,many,TRBJ2-3,CASRKTRGGPYTQYF,TGTGCCAGCAGAAAGACGCGGGGGGGCCCATATACGCAGTATTTT
NA,TRBV14,few,TRBJ2-3,CASSQDTLRPALGDTQYF,TGTGCCAGCAGCCAAGATACGCTACGGCCAGCTCTTGGGGATACGCAGTATTTT
NA,TRBV9,few,TRBJ2-2,CASSSRQPENTGELFF,TGTGCCAGCAGCAGCCGACAGCCAGAGAACACCGGGGAGCTGTTTTTT
NA,TRBV6-6,many,TRBJ1-6,CASSPDGQNSPLHF,TGTGCCAGCAGTCCGGACGGTCAGAATTCACCCCTCCACTTT
NA,TRBV6-1,many,TRBJ1-2,CASSDRVTYGYTF,TGTGCCAGCAGTGACAGGGTGACCTATGGCTACACCTTC
NA,TRBV12-3/TRBV12-4,few,TRBJ2-2,CASSLLGSGELFF,TGTGCCAGCAGTTTATTAGGATCCGGGGAGCTGTTTTTT
TRBD1,TRBV5-1,few,TRBJ2-7,CASSRVRQGAYEQYF,TGCGCCAGCAGCCGCGTGCGACAGGGCGCCTACGAGCAGTACTTC
TRBD2,TRBV5-1,few,TRBJ2-1,CASSSKRGSYNEQFF,TGCGCCAGCAGCTCTAAGCGGGGGTCCTACAATGAGCAGTTCTTC
TRBD2,TRBV20-1,NA,TRBJ2-5,CSASLLAVGIQYF,TGCAGTGCTAGCCTCCTAGCGGTCGGGATCCAGTACTTC
NA,TRBV10-3,many,TRBJ2-5,CAISDREETQYF,TGTGCCATCAGTGACAGGGAAGAGACCCAGTACTTC
TRBD2,TRBV25-1,NA,TRBJ2-2,CASSAAGGPGELFF,TGTGCCAGCAGTGCCGCGGGGGGCCCCGGGGAGCTGTTTTTT
NA,TRBV20-1,NA,TRBJ2-3,CSAGWALGTQYF,TGCAGTGCTGGGTGGGCGTTAGGTACGCAGTATTTT
TRBD1,TRBV10-1,few,TRBJ1-1,CASFHIGQGANTEAFF,TGCGCCAGTTTTCACATTGGACAGGGGGCGAACACTGAAGCTTTCTTT
NA,TRBV5-5,many,TRBJ1-5,CASSLRLGKYSNQPQHF,TGTGCCAGCAGCTTGAGGCTCGGGAAATATAGCAATCAGCCCCAGCATTTT
NA,TRBV4-3,NA,TRBJ1-3,CASSPRHSGNTIYF,TGCGCCAGCAGCCCCCGACACTCTGGAAACACCATATATTTT
NA,TRBV6-5,few,TRBJ2-7,CASSYTSGPYEQYF,TGTGCCAGCAGTTACACGTCGGGCCCCTACGAGCAGTACTTC
NA,TRBV11-2,many,TRBJ2-1,CASSFMGGPYNEQFF,TGTGCCAGCAGCTTTATGGGGGGCCCCTACAATGAGCAGTTCTTC
TRBD2,TRBV20-1,few,TRBJ2-3,CSACQAGSTDTQYF,TGCAGTGCTTGCCAAGCGGGGTCCACAGATACGCAGTATTTT
NA,TRBV7-2,many,TRBJ2-2,CASIRAGELFF,TGTGCCAGCATTCGGGCCGGGGAGCTGTTTTTT
TRBD2,TRBV5-1,NA,TRBJ2-1,CASSLVASGGYNEQFF,TGCGCCAGCAGCTTGGTTGCTAGCGGGGGCTACAATGAGCAGTTCTTC
TRBD2,TRBV5-1,NA,TRBJ2-5,CASSLALRGGGGETQYF,TGCGCCAGCAGCTTGGCCTTACGGGGGGGCGGAGGTGAGACCCAGTACTTC
NA,TRBV27,NA,TRBJ1-2,CASSLGAQGSYGYTF,TGTGCCAGCAGTTTAGGGGCGCAGGGCAGCTATGGCTACACCTTC
NA,TRBV5-1,few,TRBJ2-3,CASSRTKAEADTQYF,TGCGCCAGCAGCCGAACCAAGGCCGAGGCAGATACGCAGTATTTT
NA,TRBV12-3/TRBV12-4,few,TRBJ1-2,CASSLESNYGYTF,TGTGCCAGCAGTTTAGAGTCTAACTATGGCTACACCTTC